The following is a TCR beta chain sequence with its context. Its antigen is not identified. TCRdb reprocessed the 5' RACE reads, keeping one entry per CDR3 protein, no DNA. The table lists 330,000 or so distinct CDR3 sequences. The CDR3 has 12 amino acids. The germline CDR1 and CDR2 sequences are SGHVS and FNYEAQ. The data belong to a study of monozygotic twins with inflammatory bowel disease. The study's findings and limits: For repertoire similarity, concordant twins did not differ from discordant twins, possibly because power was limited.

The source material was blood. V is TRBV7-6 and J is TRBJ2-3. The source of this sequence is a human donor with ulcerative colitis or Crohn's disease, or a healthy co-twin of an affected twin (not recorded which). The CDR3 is CASSFRFDTQYF.